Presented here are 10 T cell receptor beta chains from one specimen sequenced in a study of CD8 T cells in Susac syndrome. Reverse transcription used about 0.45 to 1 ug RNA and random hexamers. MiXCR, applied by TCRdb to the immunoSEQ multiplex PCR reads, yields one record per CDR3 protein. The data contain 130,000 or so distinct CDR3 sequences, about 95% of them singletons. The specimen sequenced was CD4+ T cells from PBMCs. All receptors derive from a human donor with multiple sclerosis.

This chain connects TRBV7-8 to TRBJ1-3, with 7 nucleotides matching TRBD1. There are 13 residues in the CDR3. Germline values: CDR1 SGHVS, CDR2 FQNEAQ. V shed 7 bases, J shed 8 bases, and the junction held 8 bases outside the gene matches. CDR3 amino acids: CASTSRGGHTIYF. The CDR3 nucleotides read TGTGCCAGCACCTCCAGGGGGGGGCACACCATATATTTT.

This CDR3 reads CASSFMAQIGHVQGGYTF. CDR3 bases: TGTGCCAGCAGTTTCATGGCACAAATCGGACATGTACAGGGTGGCTACACCTTC. This sequence joins TRBV27 and TRBJ1-2; weak D call: TRBD1 (6 bases). CDR3 length: 18 residues. Germline assignment: CDR1 MNHEY and CDR2 SMNVEV (reference sequence). Trimming took off 3 bases at V and 7 bases at J, with 27 bases between the two ends.

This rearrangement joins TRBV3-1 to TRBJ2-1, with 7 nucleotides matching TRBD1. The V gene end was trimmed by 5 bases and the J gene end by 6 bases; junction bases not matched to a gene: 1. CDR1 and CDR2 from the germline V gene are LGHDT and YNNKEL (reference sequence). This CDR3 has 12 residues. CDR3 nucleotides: TGTGCCAGCAGCTGGACAGGCAATGAGCAGTTCTTC. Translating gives CASSWTGNEQFF.

DNA of the CDR3: TGTGCCAGCTCACCTCTGACAAAAGCTGGAAACACCATATATTTT. It encodes CASSPLTKAGNTIYF. This chain links TRBV18 with TRBJ1-3; the D is unclear. Trimming took 3 bases from V and 2 from J, leaving 11 bases between them. The CDR3 consists of 15 residues. Per germline, CDR1 KGHSH and CDR2 LQKENI. Combining the CDR3 with reference TRBV18 and TRBJ1-3 gives the whole variable domain NAGVMQNPRHLVRRRGQEARLRCSPMKGHSHVYWYRQLPEEGLKFMVYLQKENIIDESGMPKERFSAEFPKEGPSILRIQQVVRGDSAAYFCASSPLTKAGNTIYFGEGSWLTVV.

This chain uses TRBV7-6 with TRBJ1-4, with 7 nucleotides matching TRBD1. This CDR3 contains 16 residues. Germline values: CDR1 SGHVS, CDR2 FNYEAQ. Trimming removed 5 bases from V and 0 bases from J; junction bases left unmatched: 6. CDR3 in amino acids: CASSVTGAATNEKLFF. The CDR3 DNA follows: TGTGCCAGCAGCGTTACAGGGGCCGCAACTAATGAAAAACTGTTTTTT.

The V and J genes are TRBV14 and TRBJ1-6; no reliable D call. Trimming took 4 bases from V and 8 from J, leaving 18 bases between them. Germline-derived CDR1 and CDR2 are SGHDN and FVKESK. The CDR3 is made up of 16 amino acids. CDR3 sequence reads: CASSLIGGRAYSPLHF. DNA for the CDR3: TGTGCCAGCAGCCTCATTGGAGGGAGGGCCTATTCACCCCTCCACTTT.

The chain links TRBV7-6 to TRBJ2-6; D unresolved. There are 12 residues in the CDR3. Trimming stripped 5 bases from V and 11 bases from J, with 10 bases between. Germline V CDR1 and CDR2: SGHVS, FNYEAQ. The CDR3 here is CASSPGGHVLTF. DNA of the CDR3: TGTGCCAGCAGCCCCGGTGGTCACGTCCTGACTTTC.

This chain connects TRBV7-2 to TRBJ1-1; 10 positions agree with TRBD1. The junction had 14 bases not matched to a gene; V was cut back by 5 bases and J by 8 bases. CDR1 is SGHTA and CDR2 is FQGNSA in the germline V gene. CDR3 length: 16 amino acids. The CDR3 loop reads CASSATGGQGSSEAFF. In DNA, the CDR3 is TGTGCCAGCAGCGCCACCGGGGGACAGGGGAGTTCAGAAGCTTTCTTT.

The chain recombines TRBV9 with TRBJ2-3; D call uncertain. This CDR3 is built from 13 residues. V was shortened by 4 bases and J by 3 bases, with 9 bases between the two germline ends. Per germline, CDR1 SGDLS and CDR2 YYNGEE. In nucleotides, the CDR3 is TGTGCCAGCAGCCCCACCGGGACAGATACGCAGTATTTT. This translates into CASSPTGTDTQYF.

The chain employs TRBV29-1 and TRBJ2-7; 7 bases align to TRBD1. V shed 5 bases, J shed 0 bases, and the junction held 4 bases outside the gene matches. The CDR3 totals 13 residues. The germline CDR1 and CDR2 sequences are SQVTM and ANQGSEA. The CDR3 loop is CSVFRQGSYEQYF. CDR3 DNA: TGCAGCGTTTTCCGACAGGGCTCCTACGAGCAGTACTTC.